The source of this T cell receptor (beta chain) is a study of beta chain features in type 1 diabetes. Overall study context: All samples combined gave roughly 110,000,000 sorted cells for examination.

Every bit of the isolated RNA underwent reverse transcription, so sequencing read expressed TCRB transcripts. TCRdb keeps only in-frame clones here, not all; method: immunoSEQ multiplex PCR. The profile shows 150,000 to 170,000 clones, 7.5% to 10% of them singletons. Whole-study findings and limits: VDJ junctions from patients with type 1 diabetes contained fewer insertions and more deletions.

A sort by CD45RO/CCR7/CD25/CD127/CD95/CD27 yielded CD4+ naive, central memory, regulatory and stem cell-like memory cells. The authors obtained over 98% purity in all sorted populations. A note on this clone: Antigen unknown.

Germline assignment: CDR1 MDHEN and CDR2 SYDVKM. This CDR3 spans 15 amino acids. V lost 6 bases and J lost 10; bases outside the gene matches: 8. The V call is TRBV28, the J call TRBJ2-1; TRBD2 matches 14 bases. The receptor was isolated from a man between 18 and 35 years old in good health. The sequenced sample was central memory CD4+ T cells from blood. The CDR3: CASRPGLAGGREQFF. DNA for the CDR3: TGTGCCAGCAGACCCGGACTAGCGGGAGGTAGAGAGCAGTTCTTC.